This TCR beta chain was found in a study of STAT5B mutations in CD4+ large granular lymphocyte leukemia (dated by TCRdb to 2022 to 2024). General notes on the study: Among the healthy controls, the CDR3 'QG' motif was associated with a particular HLA allele. TCRbeta repertoires of CD4+ T-cell large granular lymphocyte leukemia patients were compared with those of healthy blood donors. Flow cytometry on FACSCanto II or FACSVerse confirmed that purified fractions exceeded 95% purity among lymphocytes. What the work shows at the level of the full study, not this receptor alone: Greater clonality appeared to be present in CD4-sorted patient repertoires than in healthy CD4+ repertoires, and the difference was retained after the putative leukemic clones were removed. Data were not HLA-matched; higher clonality in CD4+ versus CD8+ T-LGLL could reflect the relatively small sample size. Enrichment of TRBV06-family usage was observed among the top patient clones (8/27) relative to healthy controls (2/35). Main leukemic clonotypes were private to each patient, although about 25% of the main leukemic clonotypes were found at low frequency in the non-leukemic repertoires of other patients.

V and J lose 4 bases and 0 bases, and a span of 14 bases separates them. The germline V gene (reference sequence) yields SGHKS for CDR1 and YYEKEE for CDR2. From the cysteine up to the phenylalanine, the CDR3 has a length of 15 residues. Only CDR3 DNA is held: 45 bases, read in frame from base 1. The immunoSEQ assay at survey resolution was applied to genomic DNA for sequencing of TCRbeta rearrangements. Turning to the authors' computational methods: A lowest detectable productive clonotype frequency of 2.59 x 10-5 was observed in the TCR sequencing data. Analyses included only productive TCRbeta rearrangements, meaning complete and in-frame sequences. Clonality for each sample was calculated as Simpson clonality in the immunoSEQ Analyzer version 3.0. Clones were grouped by frequency into very rare, small, medium, large (1-20%) or hyperexpanded (>20%) categories. OLGA 1.2.3 estimated generation probabilities, VDJtools produced V-gene circos plots, VDJdb was queried for specificities, and GLIPH identified CDR3 motifs. Here the immuneACCESS table is served through TCRdb, limited to in-frame sequences with V and J called. Missing clones are a known gap in these copies; in checked studies unresolved V genes cover under half, and the rest lacks a known reason. V, J and clone size are those of that table, while D and trimming were read from the DNA. The sample table records around 25,000 clones; approximately 75% of these occur just once. The ten largest clonotypes hold 0.65% of the sample.

Comments on this clone: This clone's antigen is unknown. Base qualities are not recorded, but no much larger clone differs from it by a single base.

Buffy coats from under 40 blood donors, supplied by the Finnish Red Cross blood service, were used as healthy controls. All TCR-sequenced material derived from peripheral blood: patient blood samples and healthy donor buffy coats. Peripheral blood mononuclear cells were isolated by Ficoll-Hypaque gradient centrifugation. CD4+ cells were magnetically purified from the buffy coats of healthy controls. Genomic DNA was extracted with the Gentra Puregene Cell and Tissue kit and quantified on a Qubit 2.0 fluorometer. The chain is assembled from TRBV5-5 and TRBJ2-7, with a tentative D gene TRBD1 over 5 matching bases. The source is a human donor in good health. Sequences were obtained from CD4+ T cells from blood buffy coats. CDR3 loop: CASSVSGHLSYEQYF. The nucleotides are TGTGCCAGCAGCGTATCCGGACACCTCTCCTACGAGCAGTACTTC.